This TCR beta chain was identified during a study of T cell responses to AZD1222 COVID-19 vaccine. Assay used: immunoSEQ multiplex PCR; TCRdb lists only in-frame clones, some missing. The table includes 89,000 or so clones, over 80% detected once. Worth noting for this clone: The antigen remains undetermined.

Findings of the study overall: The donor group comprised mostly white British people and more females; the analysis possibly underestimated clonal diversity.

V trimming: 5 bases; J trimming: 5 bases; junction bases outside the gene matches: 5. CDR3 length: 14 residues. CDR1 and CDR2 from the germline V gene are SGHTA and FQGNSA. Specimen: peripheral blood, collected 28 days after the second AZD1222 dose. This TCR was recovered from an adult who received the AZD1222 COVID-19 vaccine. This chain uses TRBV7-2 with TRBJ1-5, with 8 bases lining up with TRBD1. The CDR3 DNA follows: TGTGCCAGCAGCCACGGACAGGGCGATCAGCCCCAGCATTTT. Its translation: CASSHGQGDQPQHF.